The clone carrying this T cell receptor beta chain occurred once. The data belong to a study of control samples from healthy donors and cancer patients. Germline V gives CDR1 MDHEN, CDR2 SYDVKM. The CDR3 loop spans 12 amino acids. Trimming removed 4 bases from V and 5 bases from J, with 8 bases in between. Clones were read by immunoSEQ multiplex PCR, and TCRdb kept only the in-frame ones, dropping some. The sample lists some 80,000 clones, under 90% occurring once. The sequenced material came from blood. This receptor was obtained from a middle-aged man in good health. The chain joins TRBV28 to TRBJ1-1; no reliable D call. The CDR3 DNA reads TGTGCCAGCAGTTCCCCCCTAACTGAAGCTTTCTTT. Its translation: CASSSPLTEAFF.